This entry features one T cell receptor beta chain sequence. Primers used in a second PCR of about 6 to 12 cycles were a sample-barcoded 5' primer and a J-beta primer mix. Via MiXCR, TCRdb re-called the 5' RACE reads, giving one row per CDR3 protein. The sample shows some 890,000 distinct CDR3 sequences, about 28% of them seen only once. The data derive from a study of blood T cells in healthy people across ages. V lost 4 bases and J 10 bases, leaving 15 bases between the germline ends. This CDR3 has 14 residues. Germline V gene lookup returns CDR1 SGHRS and CDR2 YFSETQ. This same sample was also part of a study on T cells of mothers and their children.

The specimen sequenced was blood. The V call is TRBV5-1, the J call TRBJ1-6; weak D call: TRBD1 (6 bases). This receptor was taken from a woman in her 40s in good health. The DNA of the CDR3 is TGCGCCAGCAGCAGGGGAGGGGGAGGATCACCCCTCCACTTT. The encoded protein is CASSRGGGGSPLHF.